This T cell receptor (beta chain) emerged from a study of T cells expressing NK-cell markers. Study details: In sorted CD3+CD56+NKG2C+, CD3+CD56+NKG2C- and CD3+CD56-NKG2C+ T cells, TCR beta repertoires were obtained.

Whole-study results and caveats: Uncertainty persisted over the HCMV specificity of expanded NKG2C+ T cell clones.

The CDR3 has 14 residues. Germline lookup yields CDR1 SGDLS and CDR2 YYNGEE. About this clonotype itself: Its target is unknown.

The authors made TCR beta cDNA libraries by 5'RACE template switching. This switching added a universal primer site and UMIs. TCRdb reprocessed the 5' RACE reads, with one entry per CDR3 protein and no DNA. The table counts 350,000 to 450,000 distinct CDR3 sequences; around 5% lies in the top ten. The chain links TRBV9 to TRBJ2-1; the D call of TRBD1 rests on TCRdb alone, since no DNA is present to check it. Sequencing input: blood T cells: a sorted CD56 or NKG2C T cell subset, CD4+ or CD8+ T cells, or bulk PBMC T cells (not recorded which). The TCR originated in a man aged 18-69 years in good health. The CDR3 loop reads CASSVVPGVNEQFF.